Listed here are 8 T cell receptor beta chains from one sample, sequenced in a study of blood T cell repertoires in COVID-19. TCRdb keeps only in-frame clones here, not all; method: immunoSEQ multiplex PCR. Among 35,000 to 45,000 clones, approximately 80% were seen once, and the ten largest hold 8.5% to 9%. Sequencing was done on a sample of peripheral blood. The receptors derive from a man between 65 and 85 years old with active or convalescent COVID-19.

V is TRBV27 and J is TRBJ1-2; D not certain. In germline, CDR1 is MNHEY, CDR2 SMNVEV (reference sequence). V lost 5 bases, J lost 8 bases, and 12 bases lay in between. The CDR3 is made up of 12 amino acids. This chain's CDR3 is CASSRREGGYTF. Here the CDR3 DNA reads TGTGCCAGCAGTAGGAGAGAGGGAGGCTACACCTTC.

The chain carries TRBV19 and TRBJ1-5; D gene uncertain. The V end was cut by 1 base, the J end by 7 bases, with 17 bases between. This CDR3 region has 16 residues. Germline V gene lookup returns CDR1 LNHDA and CDR2 SQIVND (reference sequence). The CDR3 nucleotides read TGTGCCAGTAGTATAGGGTTAGGAGGTCGTGGACAGCCCCAGCATTTT. Amino acids: CASSIGLGGRGQPQHF.

This chain links TRBV10-2 with TRBJ1-5; the match to TRBD1 covers 9 bases. Trimming removed 1 base from V and 7 bases from J; junction bases left unmatched: 8. The CDR3 consists of 16 residues. Germline V gene sequence: CDR1 WSHSY, CDR2 SAAADI. CDR3 in DNA: TGCGCCAGCAGTGAGTTCCCGGGACAGGGTGACCAGCCCCAGCATTTT. This gives the protein CASSEFPGQGDQPQHF.

The chain joins TRBV3-1 (or the pseudogene TRBV3-2) to TRBJ1-2, with a tentative D call TRBD1 (6 bases). Looked up from germline, CDR1 is LGHDT and CDR2 is YNNKEL (reference sequence). The CDR3 is 13 residues long. V was shortened by 1 base and J by 4 bases, with 7 bases between the two germline ends. CDR3 in amino acids: CASSQAQGYGYTF. The CDR3 bases are TGTGCCAGCAGCCAAGCACAGGGCTATGGCTACACCTTC.

This clone came up a few times. V is TRBV18 and J is TRBJ2-7; 8 bases are shared with TRBD1. Germline values: CDR1 KGHSH, CDR2 LQKENI. Trimming took 5 bases from V and 5 from J; bases not matched to a gene: 14. This CDR3 has 16 residues. The CDR3 DNA reads TGTGCCAGCTCAACCGACCGGGGACAGGTTTCCAACGAGCAGTACTTC. Translation gives CASSTDRGQVSNEQYF.

In this sample, this clone turned up a few times. The V gene is TRBV5-4, the J gene TRBJ1-1; D remains ambiguous. This CDR3 is 16 amino acids long. V lost 2 bases and J lost 1, with 15 bases in between. Germline V gene lookup returns CDR1 SGHNT and CDR2 YYREEE (reference sequence). The CDR3, as DNA: TGTGCCAGCAGCTTCGCAGGAGGGTATGGGAACACTGAAGCTTTCTTT. The encoded protein is CASSFAGGYGNTEAFF. The whole variable domain, remainder taken from reference TRBV5-4 and TRBJ1-1, is ETGVTQSPTHLIKTRGQQVTLRCSSQSGHNTVSWYQQALGQGPQFIFQYYREEENGRGNFPPRFSGLQFPNYSSELNVNALELDDSALYLCASSFAGGYGNTEAFFGQGTRLTVV.

This clone has only one observation. In DNA form, the CDR3 reads TGTGCCAGCAGGTCGGAGGGATCTTATACGCAGTATTTT. Its protein is CASRSEGSYTQYF. The gene calls are TRBV5-5 and TRBJ2-3, with TRBD2 as a possible D gene (6 bases). Deletions cut 5 bases from V and 7 bases from J, with 14 bases between. The CDR3 length is 13 residues. Looked up from germline, CDR1 is SGHKS and CDR2 is YYEKEE (reference sequence).

This clone has just a few counts. The V gene is TRBV6-1, the J gene TRBJ2-7; no clear D gene. From germline, CDR1 is MNHNS and CDR2 SASEGT. The CDR3 consists of 18 residues. V lost 3 bases to trimming and J lost 2 bases, with 23 bases between them. CDR3 nucleotides: TGTGCCAGCAGTGAGCACTTCCAGACCGATCTAGAGACCTACGAGCAGTACTTC. The encoded protein is CASSEHFQTDLETYEQYF.